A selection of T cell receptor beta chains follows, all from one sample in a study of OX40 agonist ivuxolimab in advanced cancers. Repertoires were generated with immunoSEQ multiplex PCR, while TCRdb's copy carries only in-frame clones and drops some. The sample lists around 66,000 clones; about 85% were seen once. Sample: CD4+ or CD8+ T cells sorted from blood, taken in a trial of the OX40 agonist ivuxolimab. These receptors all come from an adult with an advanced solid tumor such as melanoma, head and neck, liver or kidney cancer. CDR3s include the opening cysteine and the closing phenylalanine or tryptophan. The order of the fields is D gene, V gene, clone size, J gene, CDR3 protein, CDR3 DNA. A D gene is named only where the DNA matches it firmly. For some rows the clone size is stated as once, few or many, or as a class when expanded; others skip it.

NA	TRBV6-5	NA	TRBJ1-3	CASSPGGLGNTIYF	TGTGCCAGCAGTCCCGGGGGGCTAGGAAACACCATATATTTT
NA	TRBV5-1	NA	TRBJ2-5	CASSFVSAAQEIQYF	TGCGCCAGCAGCTTCGTTTCGGCAGCGCAAGAGATCCAGTACTTC
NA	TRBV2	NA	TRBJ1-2	CASSARQTYYGYTF	TGTGCCAGCAGTGCGAGACAGACTTACTATGGCTACACCTTC
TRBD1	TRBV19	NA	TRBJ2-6	CASSGDRGTGANVLTF	TGTGCCAGTAGTGGTGACAGGGGGACTGGGGCCAACGTCCTGACTTTC
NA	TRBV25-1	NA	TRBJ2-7	CASNGVTGSEQYF	TGTGCCAGCAATGGAGTGACAGGTTCCGAGCAGTACTTC
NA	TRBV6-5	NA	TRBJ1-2	CASRTGPNDYGYTF	TGTGCCAGCAGAACAGGTCCTAACGACTATGGCTACACCTTC
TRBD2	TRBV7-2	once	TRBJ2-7	CASSLEREKQYF	TGTGCCAGCAGCTTAGAGCGGGAGAAGCAGTACTTC
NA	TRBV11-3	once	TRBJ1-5	CASSLVGRQPQHF	TGTGCCAGCAGCTTAGTCGGGAGGCAGCCCCAGCATTTT
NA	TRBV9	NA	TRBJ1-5	CASSVANTDQPQHF	TGTGCCAGCAGCGTAGCCAATACAGATCAGCCCCAGCATTTT
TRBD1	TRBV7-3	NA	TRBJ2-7	CASSSSPGQPYEQYF	TGTGCCAGCAGCTCTTCACCGGGACAGCCCTACGAGCAGTACTTC
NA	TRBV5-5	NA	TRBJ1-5	CASSLVLLNNQPQHF	TGTGCCAGCAGCTTGGTCCTCCTTAACAATCAGCCCCAGCATTTT
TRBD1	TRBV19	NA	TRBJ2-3	CASSIDARGRGDTQYF	TGTGCCAGTAGTATAGATGCCAGGGGGCGCGGGGATACGCAGTATTTT
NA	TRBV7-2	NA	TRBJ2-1	CASSFGAEQFF	TGTGCCAGCAGCTTCGGCGCTGAGCAGTTCTTC
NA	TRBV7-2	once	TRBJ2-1	CASSLDGGIGYNEQFF	TGTGCCAGCAGCTTAGACGGTGGTATCGGCTACAATGAGCAGTTCTTC
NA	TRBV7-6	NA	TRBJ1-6	CASSLGRSHNSPLHF	TGTGCCAGCAGCTTAGGCAGATCTCATAATTCGCCCCTCCACTTT
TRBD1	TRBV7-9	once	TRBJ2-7	CASSLEGQNYEQYF	TGTGCCAGCAGCTTAGAGGGACAGAACTACGAGCAGTACTTC
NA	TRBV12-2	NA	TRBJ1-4	CASRFIEGTTLLGEKLFF	TGTGCAAGTCGCTTCATTGAAGGGACAACTCTTCTAGGAGAAAAACTGTTTTTT
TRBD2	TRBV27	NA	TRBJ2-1	CASRSDLAGGHNEQFF	TGTGCCAGCAGATCCGATCTAGCGGGAGGGCACAATGAGCAGTTCTTC
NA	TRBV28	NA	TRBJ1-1	CASSLFKIVNTEAFF	TGTGCCAGCAGTTTATTCAAGATAGTGAACACTGAAGCTTTCTTT
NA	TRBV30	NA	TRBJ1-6	CAWTGQGNSPLHF	TGTGCCTGGACTGGCCAGGGGAATTCACCCCTCCACTTT
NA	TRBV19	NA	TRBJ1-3	CASSEGLYDSGNTIYF	TGTGCCAGTAGTGAGGGGCTCTATGACTCTGGAAACACCATATATTTT
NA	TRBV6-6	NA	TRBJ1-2	CASSYSGENYGYTF	TGTGCCAGCAGTTACTCCGGGGAAAACTATGGCTACACCTTC
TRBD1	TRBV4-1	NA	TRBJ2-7	CASSQSTGATSYEQYF	TGCGCCAGCAGCCAAAGTACAGGGGCTACCTCCTACGAGCAGTACTTC
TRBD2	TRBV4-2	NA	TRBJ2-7	CASSSPTSGRAIGEQYF	TGTGCCAGCAGCTCCCCCACTAGCGGGAGGGCTATCGGCGAGCAGTACTTC
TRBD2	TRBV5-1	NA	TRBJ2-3	CASSLALGGTDTQYF	TGCGCCAGCAGCTTGGCACTGGGAGGGACAGATACGCAGTATTTT
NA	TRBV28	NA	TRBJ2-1	CASRLGTGSYNEQFF	TGTGCCAGCAGATTGGGCACAGGGTCTTACAATGAGCAGTTCTTC
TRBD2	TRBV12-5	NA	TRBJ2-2	CASGTGTSGRNTGELFF	TGTGCTAGTGGAACCGGGACTAGCGGGAGGAACACCGGGGAGCTGTTTTTT
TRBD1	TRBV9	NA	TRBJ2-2	CASSPRGQGGRTGELFF	TGTGCCAGCAGCCCACGAGGACAGGGAGGCAGAACCGGGGAGCTGTTTTTT
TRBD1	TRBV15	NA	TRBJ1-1	CATSRVGQGYTEAFF	TGTGCCACCAGCAGAGTTGGACAGGGGTACACTGAAGCTTTCTTT
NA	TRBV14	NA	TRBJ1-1	CASSHGVSVAFF	TGTGCCAGCAGCCATGGGGTGTCAGTAGCTTTCTTT
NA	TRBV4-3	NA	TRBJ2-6	CASSQDRIGANVLTF	TGCGCCAGCAGCCAAGATCGTATTGGGGCCAACGTCCTGACTTTC
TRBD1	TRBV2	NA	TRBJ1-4	CASSDRGLTNEKLFF	TGTGCCAGCAGTGACAGGGGGCTGACTAATGAAAAACTGTTTTTT
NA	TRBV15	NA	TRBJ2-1	CATSRYNEQFF	TGTGCCACCAGCAGGTACAATGAGCAGTTCTTC
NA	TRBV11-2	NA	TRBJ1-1	CASSPGQFEAFF	TGTGCCAGCAGCCCCGGACAGTTCGAAGCTTTCTTT
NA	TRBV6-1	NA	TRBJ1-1	CASSATGSTEAFF	TGTGCCAGCAGTGCAACAGGTTCCACTGAAGCTTTCTTT
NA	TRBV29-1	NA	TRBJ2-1	CSVEGSANGYNEQFF	TGCAGCGTTGAGGGTAGCGCCAATGGATACAATGAGCAGTTCTTC
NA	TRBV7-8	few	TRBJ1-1	CASSLGGASEAFF	TGTGCCAGCAGCTTAGGCGGCGCCTCTGAAGCTTTCTTT
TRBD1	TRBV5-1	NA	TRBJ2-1	CASKKTGGQDNEQFF	TGCGCCAGCAAAAAGACAGGGGGTCAGGACAATGAGCAGTTCTTC
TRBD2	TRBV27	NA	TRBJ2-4	CASSIGTSGNIQYF	TGTGCCAGCAGTATCGGGACTAGTGGGAACATTCAGTACTTC
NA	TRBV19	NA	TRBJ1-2	CASSIKAERYGYTF	TGTGCCAGTAGTATTAAGGCAGAACGCTATGGCTACACCTTC